The 25 T cell receptor beta chains in this list originate from one sample, sequenced in a study of T cells in Graves' hyperthyroidism and ophthalmopathy. Amplified TCR beta CDR3 regions derived from RNA transcripts. With the HTBI primer set, the TCR CDR3 went through a first round of RT-PCR. TCRdb re-derived calls from the multiplex PCR reads in MiXCR, one entry per CDR3 protein. The repertoire includes around 420,000 distinct CDR3 sequences, around 13% of them detected once, and around 5.3% sits in the top ten. The sequenced material came from blood. These receptors were taken from a woman between 18 and 30 years old with Graves' hyperthyroidism.

This clonotype was recorded many times. The rearrangement joins TRBV13 to TRBJ2-7, with D maybe TRBD1 (5 bases). In germline, CDR1 is PRHDT, CDR2 FYEKMQ (reference sequence). This CDR3 has 13 amino acids. V was pared by 2 bases and J by 4 bases, with 9 bases between. The DNA for the CDR3 is TGTGCCAGCAGCTTATCCAGGGCTTACGAGCAGTACTTC. This encodes CASSLSRAYEQYF. Looking up the rest from reference TRBV13 and TRBJ2-7 gives the full variable domain: AAGVIQSPRHLIKEKRETATLKCYPIPRHDTVYWYQQGPGQDPQFLISFYEKMQSDKGSIPDRFSAQQFSDYHSELNMSSLELGDSALYFCASSLSRAYEQYFGPGTRLTVT.

This clonotype showed up just a few times. This chain links TRBV5-1 with TRBJ2-3; the match to TRBD2 covers 11 bases. V dropped 2 bases and J dropped 1; count of bases not matched to a gene: 3. This CDR3 has 16 residues. CDR1 and CDR2 from the germline V gene are SGHRS and YFSETQ. The CDR3 DNA is TGCGCCAGCAGCTTTATAGCGGGAGGGCGCACAGATACGCAGTATTTT. This translates into CASSFIAGGRTDTQYF.

This clonotype was seen many times. The chain employs TRBV6-6 and TRBJ2-7; 7 nucleotides agree with TRBD2. The CDR3 runs to 14 residues. V shed 2 bases and J 5 bases; nucleotides not matched to a gene: 6. From germline, CDR1 is MNHNY and CDR2 SVGAGI (reference sequence). The DNA for the CDR3 is TGTGCCAGCAGTTACGGGGCGGGAGTCGACGAGCAGTACTTC. It is translated as CASSYGAGVDEQYF.

The chain uses TRBV20-1 and TRBJ1-5, with TRBD1 matching 9 bases. The CDR3 has 14 amino acids. V was pared by 3 bases and J by 10 bases, with 10 bases of the junction left unmatched. Germline V gives CDR1 DFQATT, CDR2 SNEGSKA (reference sequence). For the CDR3, the DNA is TGCAGTGCTAGCGTCCGGGACAGGGATGGTCCCCAGCATTTT. This sequence encodes CSASVRDRDGPQHF.

The rearrangement uses TRBV4-2 and TRBJ1-2; D unclear. Germline V gives CDR1 LGHNA, CDR2 YNFKEQ. The CDR3 runs to 16 residues. V lost 0 bases to trimming and J lost 6 bases, with 17 bases between them. CDR3 sequence (DNA): TGTGCCAGCAGCCAAGATCGAACAGTGACTTACGATGGCTACACCTTC. Its protein is CASSQDRTVTYDGYTF.

This clonotype has at least ten counts. This rearrangement joins TRBV7-2 to TRBJ2-1; 9 bases match TRBD2. Germline CDR1 and CDR2: SGHTA and FQGNSA. CDR3 length: 15 amino acids. V was clipped by 5 bases and J by 9 bases; unmatched bases: 11. Here the CDR3 reads CASSHGTSQTAEQFF. The CDR3 DNA reads TGTGCCAGCAGCCACGGGACTAGCCAGACGGCTGAGCAGTTCTTC.

This rearrangement joins TRBV19 to TRBJ2-5; D may correspond to TRBD1 or TRBD2 (5 bases each). In germline, CDR1 is LNHDA, CDR2 SQIVND (reference sequence). The CDR3 runs to 14 residues. Trimming removed 2 bases from V and 4 bases from J, with 11 bases in between. The CDR3 reads CASSITGAGETQYF. CDR3 nucleotides: TGTGCCAGTAGTATAACCGGGGCAGGAGAGACCCAGTACTTC.

This clonotype showed up many times. This chain links TRBV6-1 with TRBJ2-5; a weak D match, TRBD2 (6 bases). CDR1 and CDR2 (germline): MNHNS, SASEGT. Trimming shortened V by 7 bases and J by 4 bases, and 28 bases separated the two germline ends. This CDR3 is built from 18 residues. The CDR3 here is CASMGLAGKLRGRETQYF. DNA for the CDR3: TGTGCCAGCATGGGGCTAGCCGGAAAGTTGCGGGGCAGAGAGACCCAGTACTTC.

This sequence joins TRBV29-1 and TRBJ1-4, with TRBD1 matching 8 bases. With 3 bases clipped from V and 4 bases from J, the junction kept 7 bases outside the gene matches. This CDR3 is built from 15 residues. Germline CDR1 reads SQVTM; CDR2 reads ANQGSEA. CDR3 in amino acids: CSVEILGQVNEKLFF. DNA for the CDR3: TGCAGCGTTGAGATTTTGGGACAGGTTAATGAAAAACTGTTTTTT. Drawing the rest from reference TRBV29-1 and TRBJ1-4, the complete variable domain is SAVISQKPSRDICQRGTSLTIQCQVDSQVTMMFWYRQQPGQSLTLIATANQGSEATYESGFVIDKFPISRPNLTFSTLTVSNMSPEDSSIYLCSVEILGQVNEKLFFGSGTQLSVL.

This clonotype was found many times. This chain links TRBV29-1 with TRBJ2-3; unclear D gene. Trimming removed 0 bases at V and 0 bases at J, with 13 bases between. The germline V gene has CDR1 SQVTM and CDR2 ANQGSEA. The length of the CDR3 is 16 residues. The chain's CDR3 is CSVEERFGSSTDTQYF. Written as DNA, the CDR3 is TGCAGCGTTGAAGAAAGGTTCGGTTCTAGCACAGATACGCAGTATTTT.

This clonotype was counted ten times or more. V usage is TRBV11-2 and J usage is TRBJ1-5, with a tentative D call TRBD1 (6 bases). The germline V gene encodes CDR1 SGHAT and CDR2 FQNNGV. CDR3 length: 13 residues. The V and J ends lost 5 bases and 6 bases respectively, with 11 bases between them. In DNA form, the CDR3 reads TGTGCCAGCAGCACAGGGTTAAGTCAGCCCCAGCATTTT. This translates into CASSTGLSQPQHF.

This clonotype was detected only a few times. The CDR3 DNA follows: TGTGCCAGCAGCGTAGATGCTAAGGGCAATCAGCCCCAGCATTTT. It codes for CASSVDAKGNQPQHF. V and J are TRBV9 and TRBJ1-5; no reliable D call. Germline V CDR1 and CDR2: SGDLS, YYNGEE. The V and J ends lost 0 bases and 2 bases respectively, with 9 bases between them. CDR3 length equals 15 residues.

This clonotype was recorded a few times. The chain has TRBV7-9 and TRBJ2-7; perhaps TRBD2 as D (6 bases). Trimming pared 7 bases from V and 1 base from J, leaving 20 bases between. From germline, CDR1 is SEHNR and CDR2 FQNEAQ (reference sequence). This CDR3 is built from 16 residues. Here the CDR3 reads CASNPPTGGHSYEQYF. CDR3 DNA: TGTGCCAGCAACCCCCCCACCGGAGGGCATTCCTACGAGCAGTACTTC.

This clonotype appeared many times. This chain joins TRBV12-3 or TRBV12-4 and TRBJ2-3, with 10 bases matching TRBD1. Trimming cost V 5 bases and J 2 bases; bases outside gene matches: 4. The CDR3 is 15 amino acids. The CDR3 spells CASSATGGLTDTQYF. DNA of the CDR3: TGTGCCAGCAGTGCGACAGGGGGCCTCACAGATACGCAGTATTTT.

The genes are TRBV5-6 and TRBJ2-1, with D perhaps TRBD1 or TRBD2 (5 bases each). Deletions cut 4 bases from V and 0 bases from J, with 11 bases between. Germline loops: CDR1 SGHDT, CDR2 YYEEEE. CDR3 length equals 15 residues. As DNA, the CDR3 is TGTGCCAGCAGCCCGTGGGGGAGCTCCTACAATGAGCAGTTCTTC. As protein: CASSPWGSSYNEQFF.

This clonotype was detected ten times or more. The chain employs TRBV5-1 and TRBJ2-7; 10 nucleotides align to TRBD2. CDR1 and CDR2 (germline): SGHRS, YFSETQ. The CDR3 runs 14 residues. The J segment lost 2 bases and the V segment lost 4 bases, leaving 3 bases of the junction unmatched. The DNA for the CDR3 is TGCGCCAGCAGCATAACTAGCGGGACCTACGAGCAGTACTTC. Residues: CASSITSGTYEQYF.

This clonotype occurred many times. V is TRBV20-1 and J is TRBJ1-1, with TRBD1 matching over 8 bases. V lost 0 bases, J lost 1 base, and 4 bases stayed unmatched. This CDR3 spans 15 amino acids. Germline V gene lookup returns CDR1 DFQATT and CDR2 SNEGSKA (reference sequence). The CDR3 bases are TGCAGTGCTAGAGATCCCGGACAGGGGAACACTGAAGCTTTCTTT. This sequence encodes CSARDPGQGNTEAFF.

This clonotype was detected many times. The CDR3 loop reads CASSLGRGRYRTEAFF. The CDR3 coding sequence is TGTGCCAGCAGTTTAGGCAGGGGGCGGTATCGCACTGAAGCTTTCTTT. The chain uses TRBV28 and TRBJ1-1; the match to TRBD1 covers 8 bases. Germline CDR1 reads MDHEN; CDR2 reads SYDVKM. The V gene end was trimmed by 2 bases and the J gene end by 4 bases; junction bases not matched to a gene: 9. The CDR3 spans 16 residues.

This clonotype occurred many times. The CDR3 DNA follows: TGTGCCAGTAGTTTACACACGGGCTCCACCTACGAGCAGTACTTC. Translating gives CASSLHTGSTYEQYF. This chain connects TRBV19 to TRBJ2-7; D is unclear. CDR3 length: 15 amino acids. Germline assignment: CDR1 LNHDA and CDR2 SQIVND (reference sequence). V was cut by 5 bases and J by 2 bases, with 16 bases left in between. The full variable domain, its missing parts supplied by reference TRBV19 and TRBJ2-7, is DGGITQSPKYLFRKEGQNVTLSCEQNLNHDAMYWYRQDPGQGLRLIYYSQIVNDFQKGDIAEGYSVSREKKESFPLTVTSAQKNPTAFYLCASSLHTGSTYEQYFGPGTRLTVT.

This clonotype was picked up many times. V is TRBV28 and J is TRBJ1-5; D ambiguous. Per the germline V gene, CDR1 is MDHEN and CDR2 is SYDVKM. V was clipped by 5 bases and J by 7 bases, with 18 bases between them. This CDR3 spans 15 amino acids. DNA for the CDR3: TGTGCCAGCAGTCCAACATTAGGCGTTCACCAGCCCCAGCATTTT. Protein product: CASSPTLGVHQPQHF.

This clonotype has ten or more counts. In DNA, the CDR3 is TGTGCCAGCGGGGGGACAGTAAATAATTCACCCCTCCACTTT. This encodes CASGGTVNNSPLHF. The chain links TRBV28 to TRBJ1-6; TRBD1 aligns across 7 bases. Germline loops: CDR1 MDHEN, CDR2 SYDVKM. After removal of 8 bases from V and 5 bases from J, the junction contained 6 bases not matched to a gene. The CDR3 loop spans 14 amino acids.

This clonotype was counted a few times. This chain uses TRBV29-1 with TRBJ2-2, with 8 bases fitting TRBD2. The ends lost 6 bases at V and 3 bases at J; junction bases unmatched: 6. The CDR3 consists of 14 residues. Germline V gene data show CDR1 as SQVTM and CDR2 as ANQGSEA. Here the CDR3 reads CSVASGSYTGELFF. For the CDR3, the DNA is TGCAGCGTCGCAAGCGGGAGCTACACCGGGGAGCTGTTTTTT.

This clonotype occurred many times. The rearrangement joins TRBV28 to TRBJ2-7; 7 bases match TRBD1. CDR3 length equals 13 residues. Germline assignment: CDR1 MDHEN and CDR2 SYDVKM. Trimming removed 8 bases from V and 2 bases from J; junction bases left unmatched: 6. As DNA, the CDR3 is TGTGCCAGCGGGGACAGTTTCACCTACGAGCAGTACTTC. This sequence encodes CASGDSFTYEQYF. The complete variable domain, with remaining parts taken from reference TRBV28 and TRBJ2-7, reads DVKVTQSSRYLVKRTGEKVFLECVQDMDHENMFWYRQDPGLGLRLIYFSYDVKMKEKGDIPEGYSVSREKKERFSLILESASTNQTSMYLCASGDSFTYEQYFGPGTRLTVT.

In its sample, this clonotype was seen many times. The J gene is TRBJ2-4, the V gene TRBV30; 7 bases line up with TRBD1. This CDR3 comprises 11 residues. The germline V gene encodes CDR1 GTSNPN and CDR2 SVGIG (reference sequence). The ends lost 3 bases at V and 7 bases at J; junction bases unmatched: 0. The chain's CDR3 is CAWRTGNIQYF. CDR3 DNA: TGTGCCTGGAGGACAGGGAACATTCAGTACTTC.

This clonotype was seen at least ten times. The chain links TRBV6-2 or TRBV6-3 to TRBJ2-1, with 13 bases that match TRBD2. The CDR3 length is 23 residues. The trim removed 0 bases at V and 0 bases at J, leaving 17 bases unmatched. The germline CDR1 and CDR2 sequences are MNHEY and SVGEGT. CDR3 protein: CASSYSGQGRLAGGQSSYNEQFF. CDR3 bases: TGTGCCAGCAGTTACTCGGGACAGGGGAGACTAGCGGGAGGCCAGAGCTCCTACAATGAGCAGTTCTTC.